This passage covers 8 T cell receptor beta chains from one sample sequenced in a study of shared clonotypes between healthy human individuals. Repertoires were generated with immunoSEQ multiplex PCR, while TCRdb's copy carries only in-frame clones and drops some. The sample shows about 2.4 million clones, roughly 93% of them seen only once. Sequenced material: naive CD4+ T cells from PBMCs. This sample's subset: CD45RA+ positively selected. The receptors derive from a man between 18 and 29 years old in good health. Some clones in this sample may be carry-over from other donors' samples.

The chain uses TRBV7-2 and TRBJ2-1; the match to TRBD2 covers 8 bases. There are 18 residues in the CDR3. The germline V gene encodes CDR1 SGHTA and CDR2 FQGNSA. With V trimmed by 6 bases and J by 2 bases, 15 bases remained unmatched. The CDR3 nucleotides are TGTGCCAGCAGTCCTAGGCTGATTTCGGGAGGGACCTACAATGAGCAGTTCTTC. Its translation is CASSPRLISGGTYNEQFF. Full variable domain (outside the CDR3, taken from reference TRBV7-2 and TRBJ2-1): GAGVSQSPSNKVTEKGKDVELRCDPISGHTALYWYRQSLGQGLEFLIYFQGNSAPDKSGLPSDRFSAERTGGSVSTLTIQRTQQEDSAVYLCASSPRLISGGTYNEQFFGPGTRLTVL.

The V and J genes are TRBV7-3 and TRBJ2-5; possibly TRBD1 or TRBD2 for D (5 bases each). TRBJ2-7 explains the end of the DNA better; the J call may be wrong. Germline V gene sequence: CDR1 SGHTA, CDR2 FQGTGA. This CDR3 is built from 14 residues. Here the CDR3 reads CASSSGTGSYEQYF. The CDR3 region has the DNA TGTGCCAGCAGCTCCGGGACGGGCTCCTACGAGCAGTACTTC.

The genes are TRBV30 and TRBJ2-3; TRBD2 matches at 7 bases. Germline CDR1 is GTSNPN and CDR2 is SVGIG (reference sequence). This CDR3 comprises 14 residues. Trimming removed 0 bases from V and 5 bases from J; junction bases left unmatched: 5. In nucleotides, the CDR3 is TGTGCCTGGAGTGTATGGGGGAGGGGAGATACGCAGTATTTT. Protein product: CAWSVWGRGDTQYF.

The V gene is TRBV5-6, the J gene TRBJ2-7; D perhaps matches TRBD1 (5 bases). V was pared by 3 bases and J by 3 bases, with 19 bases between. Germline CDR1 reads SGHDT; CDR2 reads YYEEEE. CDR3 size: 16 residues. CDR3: CASSYLQEEPNYEQYF. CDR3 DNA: TGTGCCAGCAGCTACTTACAGGAAGAGCCCAACTACGAGCAGTACTTC.

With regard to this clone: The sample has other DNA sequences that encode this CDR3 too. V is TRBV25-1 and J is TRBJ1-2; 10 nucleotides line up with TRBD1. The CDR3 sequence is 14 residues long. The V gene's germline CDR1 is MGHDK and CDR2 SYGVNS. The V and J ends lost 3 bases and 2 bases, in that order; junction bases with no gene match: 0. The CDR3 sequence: CASSETGGNYGYTF. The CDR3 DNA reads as TGTGCCAGCAGTGAGACAGGGGGCAACTATGGCTACACCTTC.

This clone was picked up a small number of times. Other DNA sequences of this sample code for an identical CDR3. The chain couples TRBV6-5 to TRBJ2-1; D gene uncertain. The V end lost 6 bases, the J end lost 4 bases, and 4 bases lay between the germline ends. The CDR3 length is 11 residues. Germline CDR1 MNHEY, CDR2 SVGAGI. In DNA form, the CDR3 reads TGTGCCAGCAGCCTATACAATGAGCAGTTCTTC. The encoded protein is CASSLYNEQFF.

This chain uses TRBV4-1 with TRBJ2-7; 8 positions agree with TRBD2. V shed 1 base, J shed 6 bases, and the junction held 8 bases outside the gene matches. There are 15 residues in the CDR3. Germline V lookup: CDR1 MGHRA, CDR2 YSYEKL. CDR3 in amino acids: CASSQVDGRAREQYF. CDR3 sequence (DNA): TGCGCCAGCAGCCAAGTCGACGGGAGGGCCCGCGAGCAGTACTTC.

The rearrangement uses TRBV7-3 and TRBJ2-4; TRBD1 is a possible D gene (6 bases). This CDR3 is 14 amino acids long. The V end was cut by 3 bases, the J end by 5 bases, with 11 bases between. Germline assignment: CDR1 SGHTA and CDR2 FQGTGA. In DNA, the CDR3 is TGTGCCAGCAGCTTTAGCCCAGGGGAAAACATTCAGTACTTC. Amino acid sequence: CASSFSPGENIQYF. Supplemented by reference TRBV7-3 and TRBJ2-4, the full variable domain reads GAGVSQTPSNKVTEKGKYVELRCDPISGHTALYWYRQSLGQGPEFLIYFQGTGAADDSGLPNDRFFAVRPEGSVSTLKIQRTERGDSAVYLCASSFSPGENIQYFGAGTRLSVL.